Listed here are 15 T cell receptor beta chains from one sample, sequenced in a study of metastatic and nonmetastatic thyroid tumors. Patients were all untreated before their thyroid surgery. TCRdb reassembled clones from the PCR reads with MiXCR. The table lists some 40,000 clones, 20% to 25% of them singletons. The sequencing input was tumor tissue. The receptors derive from a female donor with papillary thyroid cancer or a benign thyroid nodule (not recorded which). Some clones in this sample may be carry-over from other donors' samples.

This clone was found many times. The J gene is TRBJ1-2, the V gene TRBV10-3; 9 bases are shared with TRBD1. V shed 6 bases, J shed 8 bases, and the junction held 4 bases outside the gene matches. The CDR3 is made up of 12 amino acids. The germline CDR1 and CDR2 sequences are ENHRY and SYGVKD. Here the CDR3 DNA reads TGTGCCATCAGGGGGACAGGGTCGGGCTACACCTTC. Protein: CAIRGTGSGYTF.

This clone was seen at least ten times. The J gene is TRBJ2-7, the V gene TRBV20-1, with 9 bases matching TRBD1. The V segment lost 5 bases and the J segment 2 bases; nucleotides outside the gene matches: 4. The CDR3 is 13 amino acids. Germline CDR1 is DFQATT and CDR2 is SNEGSKA (reference sequence). In DNA form, the CDR3 reads TGCAGTGCTGTCAGACAGGGGGCCTACGAGCAGTACTTC. This gives the protein CSAVRQGAYEQYF.

There are many counts of this clone. J is TRBJ1-1 and V is TRBV18; D not resolved. The CDR3 totals 14 residues. V lost 4 bases to trimming and J lost 1 base, with 10 bases between them. Germline loops: CDR1 KGHSH, CDR2 LQKENI. The CDR3 protein is CASSLTFKNTEAFF. DNA for the CDR3: TGTGCCAGCTCACTAACTTTCAAGAACACTGAAGCTTTCTTT.

In its sample, this clone was seen many times. The CDR3 region is CASSGLAGGEQFF. The CDR3 nucleotides read TGTGCCAGCAGCGGACTAGCGGGGGGTGAGCAGTTCTTC. The V and J genes are TRBV9 and TRBJ2-1; 13 positions agree with TRBD2. J lost 9 bases, V lost 3 bases, and 0 bases had no gene match. Germline V gives CDR1 SGDLS, CDR2 YYNGEE. CDR3 size: 13 residues. Complete variable domain (other parts from reference TRBV9 and TRBJ2-1): DSGVTQTPKHLITATGQRVTLRCSPRSGDLSVYWYQQSLDQGLQFLIQYYNGEERAKGNILERFSAQQFPDLHSELNLSSLELGDSALYFCASSGLAGGEQFFGPGTRLTVL.

CDR3 DNA sequence: TGTGCCAGCAGCTTAGATGGGGCAGGGCCTACCTACGAGCAGTACTTC. Its protein is CASSLDGAGPTYEQYF. The chain has TRBV11-3 and TRBJ2-7; D perhaps matches TRBD1 (5 bases). Between the trimmed V and J ends, which lost 0 bases and 2 bases, there was a span of 14 bases. The CDR3 runs to 16 residues. CDR1 is SGHNT and CDR2 is YENEEA in the germline V gene.

This clone was picked up many times. The chain has TRBV2 and TRBJ2-1; tentatively, D is TRBD2 (6 bases). CDR3 length equals 13 residues. The V gene's germline CDR1 is SNHLY and CDR2 FYNNEI. Trimming pared 4 bases from V and 8 bases from J, leaving 12 bases between. The CDR3 nucleotides read TGTGCCAGCAGTGTTGGCGGGGAGGATGAGCAGTTCTTC. Protein sequence: CASSVGGEDEQFF. Complete variable domain (other parts from reference TRBV2 and TRBJ2-1): EPEVTQTPSHQVTQMGQEVILRCVPISNHLYFYWYRQILGQKVEFLVSFYNNEISEKSEIFDDQFSVERPDGSNFTLKIRSTKLEDSAMYFCASSVGGEDEQFFGPGTRLTVL.

This clone appeared a few times. The genes are TRBV5-8 and TRBJ2-7; D uncertain. The CDR3 is 13 amino acids. CDR1 is SGHTS and CDR2 is YDEGEE in the germline V gene. V shed 5 bases and J shed 3 bases, with 12 bases lying between them. The CDR3: CASSRGVIYEQYF. CDR3 nucleotides: TGTGCCAGCAGTCGTGGCGTGATCTACGAGCAGTACTTC.

This clone was detected many times. The gene calls are TRBV6-1 and TRBJ2-1; TRBD2 agrees at 10 bases. V shed 6 bases, J shed 7 bases, and the junction held 9 bases outside the gene matches. Germline CDR1 MNHNS, CDR2 SASEGT. There are 15 residues in the CDR3. The CDR3 here is CASSNLAGVSNEQFF. Here the CDR3 DNA reads TGTGCCAGCAGCAATCTAGCGGGAGTGTCAAATGAGCAGTTCTTC.

This clone is judged medium-sized. The chain employs TRBV30 and TRBJ2-6; D may be TRBD2 (5 bases). This CDR3 spans 14 amino acids. Trimming cost V 5 bases and J 1 base, with 9 bases left between them. CDR1 GTSNPN and CDR2 SVGIG come from the germline V gene (reference sequence). CDR3 bases: TGTGCCTGGGGGAGAGGGTCTGGGGCCAACGTCCTGACTTTC. Its translation is CAWGRGSGANVLTF.

This clone was seen more than once but under ten times. The V call is TRBV6-1, the J call TRBJ1-5; no clear D. V was clipped by 3 bases and J by 1 base, with 7 bases between them. This CDR3 is 14 amino acids long. Germline CDR1 and CDR2: MNHNS and SASEGT. The DNA of the CDR3 is TGTGCCAGCAGTGAGGGCCTAAGCAATCAGCCCCAGCATTTT. Its translation: CASSEGLSNQPQHF.

V usage is TRBV5-7 and J usage is TRBJ1-1; perhaps TRBD1 as D (5 bases). TRBV5-7 is an ORF; its function is uncertain. The CDR3 has 15 residues. Trimming shortened V by 2 bases and J by 0 bases, and 11 bases separated the two germline ends. CDR3: CASSLRNRMNTEAFF. CDR3 nucleotides: TGTGCCAGCAGCTTAAGGAACAGGATGAACACTGAAGCTTTCTTT.

This clone was counted at least ten times. The rearrangement joins TRBV28 to TRBJ1-2; 9 bases line up with TRBD1. CDR3 length: 13 amino acids. The trim removed 6 bases at V and 6 bases at J, leaving 5 bases unmatched. The germline V gene encodes CDR1 MDHEN and CDR2 SYDVKM. This CDR3 reads CASSPTGGNGYTF. The CDR3 region has the DNA TGTGCCAGCAGCCCCACAGGGGGCAATGGCTACACCTTC.

The rearrangement uses TRBV20-1 and TRBJ1-2, with no clear D. V dropped 0 bases and J dropped 5 bases, with 10 bases sitting between them. This CDR3 has 13 amino acids. Germline-derived CDR1 and CDR2 are DFQATT and SNEGSKA (reference sequence). The CDR3 is CSARDPDYYGYTF. In nucleotides, the CDR3 is TGCAGTGCTAGAGATCCCGACTATTATGGCTACACCTTC.

With respect to this clone: Other nucleotide sequences from this sample produce the same CDR3. This chain uses TRBV19 with TRBJ2-3, with D possibly matching TRBD2 (6 bases). V was trimmed by 1 base and J by 4 bases, leaving 6 bases between them. This CDR3 spans 13 amino acids. CDR1 is LNHDA, CDR2 SQIVND, per germline (reference sequence). This chain's CDR3 is CASSIGLADTQYF. In nucleotides, the CDR3 is TGTGCCAGTAGTATAGGACTAGCAGATACGCAGTATTTT. The entire variable domain, with the rest obtained from reference TRBV19 and TRBJ2-3, is as follows: DGGITQSPKYLFRKEGQNVTLSCEQNLNHDAMYWYRQDPGQGLRLIYYSQIVNDFQKGDIAEGYSVSREKKESFPLTVTSAQKNPTAFYLCASSIGLADTQYFGPGTRLTVL.

This clone was seen only a few times. The chain couples TRBV2 to TRBJ2-7; D not certain. V lost 3 bases to trimming and J lost 2 bases, with 8 bases between them. There are 13 residues in the CDR3. Per the germline V gene, CDR1 is SNHLY and CDR2 is FYNNEI. The CDR3 loop is CASSDGSTYEQYF. The CDR3 coding sequence is TGTGCCAGCAGTGACGGGTCAACCTACGAGCAGTACTTC. The variable domain in full, with the rest retrieved from reference TRBV2 and TRBJ2-7, is EPEVTQTPSHQVTQMGQEVILRCVPISNHLYFYWYRQILGQKVEFLVSFYNNEISEKSEIFDDQFSVERPDGSNFTLKIRSTKLEDSAMYFCASSDGSTYEQYFGPGTRLTVT.